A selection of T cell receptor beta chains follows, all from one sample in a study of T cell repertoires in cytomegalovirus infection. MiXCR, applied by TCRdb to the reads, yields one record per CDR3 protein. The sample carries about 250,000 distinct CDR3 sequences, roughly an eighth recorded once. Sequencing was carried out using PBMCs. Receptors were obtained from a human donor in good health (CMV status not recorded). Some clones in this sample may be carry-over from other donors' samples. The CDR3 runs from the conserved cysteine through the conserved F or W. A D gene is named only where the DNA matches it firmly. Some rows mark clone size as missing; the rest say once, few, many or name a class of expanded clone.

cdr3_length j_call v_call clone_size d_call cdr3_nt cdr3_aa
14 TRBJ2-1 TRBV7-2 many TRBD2 TGTGCCAGCAGCTCTGGGACTAGCGGGAGAGCGCAGTTCTTC CASSSGTSGRAQFF
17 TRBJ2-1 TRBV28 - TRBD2 TGTGCCAGCAGCCGAGGGTCTAGCGGGTCCTCCTACAATGAGCAGTTCTTC CASSRGSSGSSYNEQFF
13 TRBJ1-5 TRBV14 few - TGTGCCACCGATGGGCCGCGGAATCAGCCCCAGCATTTT CATDGPRNQPQHF
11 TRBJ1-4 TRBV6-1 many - TGTGCGGGGAGGTTAGAGGAAAAACTGTTTTTT CAGRLEEKLFF
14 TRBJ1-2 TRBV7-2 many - TGTGCCAGCAGCGGGGGGGGCTCGAGTTATGGCTACACCTTC CASSGGGSSYGYTF
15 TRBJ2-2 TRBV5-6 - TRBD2 TGTGCCAGCAGCCCGACTAGCGGGAGTTCCGGGGAGCTGTTTTTT CASSPTSGSSGELFF
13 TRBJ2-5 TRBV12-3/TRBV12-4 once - TGTGCCAGCAGTTTTCCACCCGGCGGGACCCAGTACTTC CASSFPPGGTQYF
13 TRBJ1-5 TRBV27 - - TGTGCCAGCAGTTTCTCCCACAATCAGCCCCAGCATTTT CASSFSHNQPQHF
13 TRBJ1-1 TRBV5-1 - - TGCGCCAGCAGCTTACATCAAGGCACTGAAGCTTTCTTT CASSLHQGTEAFF
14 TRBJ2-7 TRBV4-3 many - TGCGCCAGCAGCCAAGATTTCAGGGGGGGTGAGCAGTACTTC CASSQDFRGGEQYF